This T cell receptor (beta chain) was sequenced for a study of shared clonotypes between healthy human individuals. Study-wide results and limits: There were few donors, and this limited the genetic and exposure-history diversity represented.

Deep was the level at which the assay was run. TCRdb's copy holds only in-frame clones and misses some; the assay was immunoSEQ multiplex PCR. Of approximately 2.1 million clones listed, just over 90% were seen once; the top ten hold about 0.41%. Comments on this clone: The antigen remains undetermined.

Germline CDR1 MNHEY, CDR2 SVGAGI. The CDR3 totals 14 residues. The trim removed 7 bases at V and 3 bases at J, leaving 8 bases unmatched. The receptor's source is a man younger than 35 in good health. Some clones in this sample may be carry-over from other donors' samples. The chain couples TRBV6-5 to TRBJ1-2; 7 nucleotides agree with TRBD1. The sequencing sample was made of naive CD4+ T cells from PBMCs. Subset defined: CD45RA+ positively selected. Here the CDR3 reads CASTPGGGYYGYTF. CDR3 DNA: TGTGCCAGCACCCCAGGGGGGGGTTACTATGGCTACACCTTC.